These T cell receptor beta chains were read from a single sample in a study of T-cell memory formation after mild COVID-19. TCRdb reprocessed the 5' RACE reads with MiXCR, giving one entry per CDR3 protein. This table has about 300,000 distinct CDR3 sequences, 15% to 20% appearing once. The sequenced sample consisted of PBMCs or a T cell subset sorted from them (not recorded which). The source of these receptors is a man between 18 and 29 years old who had mild COVID-19 (a few samples of this study predate the infection). Cell type and time point are not known. Each CDR3 is given with its conserved first and last residue. A D gene is named only where the DNA matches it firmly. Clone size is given for some rows only: seen once, a few or many times, or a class if the clone is expanded.

d_call j_call clone_size cdr3_length v_call cdr3_aa cdr3_nt
TRBD2 TRBJ2-5 NA 15 TRBV20-1 CSARDPAGDQETQYF TGCAGTGCTAGAGATCCAGCGGGGGACCAAGAGACCCAGTACTTC
NA TRBJ2-1 NA 15 TRBV14 CASSQDLRGGLGQFF TGTGCCAGCAGCCAAGATCTCCGAGGGGGGTTAGGGCAGTTCTTC
NA TRBJ2-7 few 12 TRBV5-5 CASSSQGREQYF TGTGCCAGCAGCTCACAGGGGAGGGAGCAGTACTTC
NA TRBJ2-1 many 15 TRBV5-1 CASNPEGGAYNEQFF TGCGCCAGCAACCCGGAGGGGGGGGCCTACAATGAGCAGTTCTTC
NA TRBJ2-1 NA 15 TRBV7-3 CASSNQMGRMKEQFF TGTGCCAGCAGCAATCAAATGGGCAGGATGAAGGAGCAGTTCTTC
NA TRBJ1-1 few 11 TRBV6-2/TRBV6-3 CASRRNTEAFF TGTGCCAGCAGACGGAACACTGAAGCTTTCTTT
TRBD2 TRBJ2-3 NA 12 TRBV27 CASSFPGGTQYF TGTGCCAGCAGTTTCCCGGGGGGTACGCAGTATTTT
NA TRBJ2-7 few 11 TRBV30 CAWSPQYEQYF TGTGCCTGGAGTCCACAGTACGAGCAGTACTTC
NA TRBJ2-5 many 13 TRBV12-3/TRBV12-4 CASTLGGSETQYF TGTGCCAGCACCCTGGGGGGATCAGAGACCCAGTACTTC
NA TRBJ2-5 NA 13 TRBV5-1 CASSDGGLETQYF TGCGCCAGCAGCGACGGGGGCCTGGAGACCCAGTACTTC
TRBD1 TRBJ1-2 few 14 TRBV29-1 CSVAGGTGGNGYTF TGCAGCGTCGCCGGAGGGACAGGGGGCAATGGCTACACCTTC
NA TRBJ1-4 NA 16 TRBV20-1 CSASGISGRLNEKLFF TGCAGTGCTAGTGGGATATCGGGACGGTTAAATGAAAAACTGTTTTTT
NA TRBJ1-4 few 18 TRBV6-5 CASSFRDGTLATNEKLFF TGTGCCAGCAGTTTCCGGGACGGGACCCTTGCAACTAATGAAAAACTGTTTTTT
NA TRBJ2-5 NA 15 TRBV4-1 CASSQVWDPKETQYF TGCGCCAGCAGCCAAGTTTGGGACCCAAAAGAGACCCAGTACTTC
TRBD1 TRBJ1-1 few 13 TRBV5-1 CASSEDRGTEAFF TGCGCCAGCAGCGAAGACAGGGGTACTGAAGCTTTCTTT
NA TRBJ1-1 few 15 TRBV4-2 CASSLGVLANTEAFF TGTGCCAGCAGCTTAGGAGTCCTCGCGAACACTGAAGCTTTCTTT
TRBD2 TRBJ2-7 NA 16 TRBV6-5 CASSYSGASSSYEQYF TGTGCCAGCAGTTATAGCGGGGCCTCGAGCTCCTACGAGCAGTACTTC
NA TRBJ2-5 few 15 TRBV7-2 CASSPKRRGPQTQYF TGTGCCAGCAGCCCCAAGAGAAGGGGCCCGCAGACCCAGTACTTC
NA TRBJ1-1 few 14 TRBV6-2/TRBV6-3 CASSTFGGNTEAFF TGTGCCAGCAGTACCTTCGGGGGCAACACTGAAGCTTTCTTT
NA TRBJ2-2 few 14 TRBV12-3/TRBV12-4 CASSLAGRTGELFF TGTGCCAGCAGTTTAGCGGGTCGGACCGGGGAGCTGTTTTTT
NA TRBJ2-2 few 14 TRBV12-3/TRBV12-4 CASRGQQNTGELFF TGTGCCAGCAGAGGACAGCAGAACACCGGGGAGCTGTTTTTT
NA TRBJ1-4 few 12 TRBV12-3/TRBV12-4 CASRGQLLRLFF TGTGCCAGCAGAGGACAGCTTCTACGACTGTTTTTT
TRBD1 TRBJ2-7 NA 14 TRBV10-3 CATWTGGETDEQYF TGTGCCACGTGGACAGGGGGCGAGACGGACGAGCAGTACTTC
TRBD2 TRBJ2-3 few 16 TRBV4-2 CASSQYLAGGTDTQYF TGTGCCAGCAGCCAGTACTTAGCGGGGGGCACAGATACGCAGTATTTT
NA TRBJ2-4 few 13 TRBV28 CASSFGGRYIQYF TGTGCCAGCAGTTTTGGGGGCCGCTACATTCAGTACTTC
NA TRBJ2-1 few 15 TRBV12-3/TRBV12-4 CASSLATSSYNEQFF TGTGCCAGCAGTTTAGCTACTAGCTCTTACAATGAGCAGTTCTTC
TRBD1 TRBJ2-6 few 16 TRBV27 CASSPGQGSGANVLTF TGTGCCAGCAGTCCCGGACAGGGATCTGGGGCCAACGTCCTGACTTTC
TRBD2 TRBJ2-7 few 17 TRBV4-3 CASSQEIQLAGAGEQYF TGCGCCAGCAGCCAAGAAATCCAACTAGCGGGGGCGGGTGAGCAGTACTTC
NA TRBJ2-2 NA 13 TRBV5-1 CASSFRVGGELFF TGCGCCAGCAGCTTCAGGGTCGGCGGGGAGCTGTTTTTT
TRBD1 TRBJ1-5 few 14 TRBV6-5 CASSGQGGNQPQHF TGTGCCAGCAGTGGACAGGGAGGCAATCAGCCCCAGCATTTT
TRBD1 TRBJ1-6 few 15 TRBV27 CASSQKQGANSPLHF TGTGCCAGCAGCCAGAAACAGGGGGCCAATTCACCCCTCCACTTT
NA TRBJ2-2 NA 16 TRBV9 CASSAPDILNTGELFF TGTGCCAGCAGCGCCCCCGACATCCTGAACACCGGGGAGCTGTTTTTT
TRBD2 TRBJ2-1 few 15 TRBV4-1 CASSHGTSNYNEQFF TGCGCCAGCAGCCATGGGACTAGCAATTACAATGAGCAGTTCTTC
TRBD2 TRBJ2-2 few 16 TRBV5-4 CASSLPWTSAGGELFF TGTGCCAGCAGCTTGCCCTGGACTAGCGCTGGCGGGGAGCTGTTTTTT
TRBD2 TRBJ2-3 NA 15 TRBV29-1 CSAPTSGGAPDTQYF TGCAGCGCTCCAACTAGCGGGGGGGCTCCAGATACGCAGTATTTT
TRBD2 TRBJ2-7 few 16 TRBV5-1 CASSLGPGTSGYEQYF TGCGCCAGCAGCTTGGGGCCAGGGACTAGCGGCTACGAGCAGTACTTC
TRBD2 TRBJ2-7 NA 14 TRBV12-3/TRBV12-4 CASNLAGSTYEQYF TGTGCCAGCAATCTAGCGGGGTCAACCTACGAGCAGTACTTC
TRBD1 TRBJ1-6 NA 14 TRBV9 CASSLQGINSPLHF TGTGCCAGCAGTCTACAGGGGATTAATTCACCCCTCCACTTT
TRBD2 TRBJ2-2 NA 16 TRBV27 CASSLAGGLNTGELFF TGTGCCAGCAGTTTAGCGGGGGGCTTGAACACCGGGGAGCTGTTTTTT
NA TRBJ1-1 few 13 TRBV7-9 CASSLRGLTEAFF TGTGCCAGCAGCTTACGGGGTTTGACTGAAGCTTTCTTT
TRBD2 TRBJ2-4 few 13 TRBV7-9 CASSLSSGSIQYF TGTGCCAGCAGCTTATCTAGCGGGAGCATTCAGTACTTC
NA TRBJ2-1 few 13 TRBV6-5 CASSYGLGNEQFF TGTGCCAGCAGTTACGGTTTGGGCAATGAGCAGTTCTTC
NA TRBJ1-1 few 15 TRBV5-1 CASSPTGTMNTEAFF TGCGCCAGCAGCCCGACAGGAACCATGAACACTGAAGCTTTCTTT
NA TRBJ2-7 few 14 TRBV7-2 CASSLIVRSGEQYF TGTGCCAGCAGCTTAATCGTAAGGTCTGGGGAGCAGTACTTC
NA TRBJ1-2 NA 15 TRBV15 CATSREFRQSGGYTF TGTGCCACCAGCAGAGAATTTCGACAGTCGGGCGGCTACACCTTC
TRBD1 TRBJ1-2 NA 14 TRBV4-1 CASSYRAGTGGYTF TGCGCCAGCAGCTATCGCGCCGGGACAGGCGGCTACACCTTC
NA TRBJ2-2 NA 15 TRBV7-2 CASSSQVANTGELFF TGTGCCAGCAGCTCGCAAGTCGCGAACACCGGGGAGCTGTTTTTT
NA TRBJ2-1 NA 19 TRBV7-9 CASSSWAQSEHSSYNEQFF TGTGCCAGCAGCTCTTGGGCCCAATCCGAACACTCTTCCTACAATGAGCAGTTCTTC
NA TRBJ2-3 NA 14 TRBV12-3/TRBV12-4 CASSAGRSTDTQYF TGTGCCAGCAGTGCGGGACGGAGCACAGATACGCAGTATTTT
TRBD2 TRBJ2-5 many 15 TRBV7-2 CASSLLAGGQETQYF TGTGCCAGCAGCTTACTAGCGGGGGGCCAAGAGACCCAGTACTTC
TRBD2 TRBJ2-1 NA 13 TRBV6-5 CASSYGGRGEQFF TGTGCCAGCAGTTACGGGGGGAGGGGTGAGCAGTTCTTC
TRBD1 TRBJ2-7 many 16 TRBV4-2 CASSQRTGAVTYEQYF TGTGCCAGCAGCCAAAGGACAGGGGCTGTCACCTACGAGCAGTACTTC
NA TRBJ2-3 few 15 TRBV5-1 CASIRGGSRTDTQYF TGCGCCAGCATTAGGGGGGGTTCCCGCACAGATACGCAGTATTTT
NA TRBJ2-5 few 16 TRBV4-2 CASSQGSDPRVETQYF TGTGCCAGCAGCCAAGGGTCGGACCCGAGGGTAGAGACCCAGTACTTC